This T cell receptor beta chain was recorded in a study of OX40 agonist ivuxolimab in advanced cancers. Across the study: Averaging 60 years in age, with a range of about 23 to 79, the cohort was 80% to 90% male.

The CDR3 runs 14 residues. Germline CDR1 SGHAT, CDR2 FQNNGV. The V gene lost 6 bases and the J gene lost 0 bases, with 9 bases spanning the gap. Profiling relied on immunoSEQ multiplex PCR, and the TCRdb table lists in-frame clones only, not all of them. The table has about 83,000 clones, roughly 88% seen once; the top ten hold 0.7% to 0.9%. Study-wide results and caveats: Expanded clones tended on average to be more numerous among CD8+ T cells than CD4+. Both blood CD4+ and CD8+ T cells showed clonal growth by week 6 at 0.1 to 3.0 mg/kg.

The cohort excluded patients with autoimmune disease history or systemic immunosuppression. A word on this clone: The antigen is unknown.

The chain has TRBV11-2 and TRBJ2-1; tentative D call: TRBD1 (5 bases). The TCR sequence derives from an adult with an advanced solid tumor such as melanoma, head and neck, liver or kidney cancer. Sequenced here: CD4+ or CD8+ T cells sorted from blood, sampled in a trial of the OX40 agonist ivuxolimab. The CDR3 sequence: CASRSGSSYNEQFF. In DNA, the CDR3 is TGTGCCAGCAGATCAGGGTCCTCCTACAATGAGCAGTTCTTC. Together with reference TRBV11-2 and TRBJ2-1, the CDR3 gives the full variable domain: EAGVAQSPRYKIIEKRQSVAFWCNPISGHATLYWYQQILGQGPKLLIQFQNNGVVDDSQLPKDRFSAERLKGVDSTLKIQPAKLEDSAVYLCASRSGSSYNEQFFGPGTRLTVL.